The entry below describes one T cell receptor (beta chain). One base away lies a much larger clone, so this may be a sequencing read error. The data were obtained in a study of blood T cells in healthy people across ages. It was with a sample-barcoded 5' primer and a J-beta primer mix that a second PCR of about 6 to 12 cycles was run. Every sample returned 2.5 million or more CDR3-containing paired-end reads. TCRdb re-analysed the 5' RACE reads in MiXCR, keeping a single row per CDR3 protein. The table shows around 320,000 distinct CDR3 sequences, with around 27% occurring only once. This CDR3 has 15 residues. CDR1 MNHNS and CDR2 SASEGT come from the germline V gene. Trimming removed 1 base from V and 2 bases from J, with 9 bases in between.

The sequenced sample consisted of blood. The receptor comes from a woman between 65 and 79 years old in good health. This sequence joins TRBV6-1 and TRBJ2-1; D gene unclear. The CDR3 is CASSEEMSPYNEQFF. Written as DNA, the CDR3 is TGTGCCAGCAGTGAAGAGATGAGCCCCTACAATGAGCAGTTCTTC.